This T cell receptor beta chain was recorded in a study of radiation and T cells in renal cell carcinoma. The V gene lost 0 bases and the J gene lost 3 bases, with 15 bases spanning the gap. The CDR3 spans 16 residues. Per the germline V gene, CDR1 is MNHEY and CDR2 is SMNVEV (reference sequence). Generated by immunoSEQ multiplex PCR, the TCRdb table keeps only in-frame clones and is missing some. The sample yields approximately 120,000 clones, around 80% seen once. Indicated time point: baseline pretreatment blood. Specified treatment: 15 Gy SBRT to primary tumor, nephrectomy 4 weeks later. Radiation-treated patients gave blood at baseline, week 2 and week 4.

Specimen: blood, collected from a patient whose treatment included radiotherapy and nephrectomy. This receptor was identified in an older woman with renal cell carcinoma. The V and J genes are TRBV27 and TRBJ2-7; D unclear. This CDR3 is CASSLSIAQSVYEQYF. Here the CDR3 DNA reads TGTGCCAGCAGTTTATCGATTGCACAGTCCGTCTACGAGCAGTACTTC.